The next 2 T cell receptor beta chains were all read from a single sample in a study of blood T cell repertoires in COVID-19. The repertoire was sequenced with immunoSEQ multiplex PCR; TCRdb's copy has only in-frame clones and lacks some. The table lists approximately 71,000 clones, approximately 85% of them singletons, with over 4.5% in the top ten. Sequenced sample: peripheral blood. The receptors derive from a human donor in a cohort sampled during active COVID-19.

The chain combines TRBV6-5 with TRBJ2-7, with a possible D match to TRBD1 (6 bases). Germline assignment: CDR1 MNHEY and CDR2 SVGAGI. V was shortened by 6 bases and J by 0 bases, with 12 bases between the two germline ends. This CDR3 has 14 amino acids. In DNA form, the CDR3 reads TGTGCCAGCAGCCGAAGGGACACCTCCTACGAGCAGTACTTC. Residues: CASSRRDTSYEQYF.

This rearrangement joins TRBV9 to TRBJ2-1; 7 bases map to TRBD2. This CDR3 region has 17 residues. V shed 3 bases and J 1 base; nucleotides not matched to a gene: 10. CDR1 and CDR2 from the germline V gene are SGDLS and YYNGEE. This chain's CDR3 is CASSGGGAGASYNEQFF. In nucleotides, the CDR3 is TGTGCCAGCAGCGGTGGCGGGGCGGGAGCATCCTACAATGAGCAGTTCTTC.